These 9 T cell receptor beta chains came from one sample sequenced in a study of blood T cell repertoires in COVID-19. Sequencing was performed with immunoSEQ multiplex PCR; in TCRdb, only in-frame clones are kept and a portion is missing. The table has under 300,000 clones, roughly 85% seen once. The sequenced material came from PBMCs or T cells enriched from blood (not recorded which). The receptors originated from a woman aged 45 to 65 who had recovered from COVID-19.

This chain connects TRBV11-2 to TRBJ1-5; D might be TRBD1 (5 bases). The CDR3 sequence is 15 residues long. Germline values: CDR1 SGHAT, CDR2 FQNNGV. Trimming removed 0 bases at V and 1 base at J, with 7 bases between. The CDR3 nucleotides read TGTGCCAGCAGCTTAGAAGGGGCGAGCAATCAGCCCCAGCATTTT. Translation gives CASSLEGASNQPQHF.

V and J are TRBV7-9 and TRBJ2-7; possibly TRBD1 for D (6 bases). Trimming took off 8 bases at V and 9 bases at J, with 20 bases between the two ends. The CDR3 runs 13 residues. CDR1 and CDR2 (germline): SEHNR, FQNEAQ (reference sequence). The CDR3, as DNA: TGTGCCAGCGCCATTGGGGACAAGTCGGGGCAGTACTTC. This codes for CASAIGDKSGQYF.

V and J are TRBV10-3 and TRBJ2-1; D remains ambiguous. The CDR3 is made up of 12 amino acids. Germline V lookup: CDR1 ENHRY, CDR2 SYGVKD. The germline V and J ends were trimmed by 8 bases and 7 bases, with 12 bases remaining between them. The CDR3 coding sequence is TGTGCCATCGGGCAGCTAAGTAATGAGCAGTTCTTC. Residues: CAIGQLSNEQFF.

This clone was counted a single time. The rearrangement joins TRBV7-9 to TRBJ2-1; a weak D match, TRBD1 (6 bases). V gave up 2 bases and J gave up 4 bases, with 9 bases separating them. The CDR3 is made up of 14 amino acids. Germline CDR1 is SEHNR and CDR2 is FQNEAQ (reference sequence). The CDR3 bases are TGTGCCAGCAGCTTAAGGGACACATACAATGAGCAGTTCTTC. Its translation: CASSLRDTYNEQFF.

This chain links TRBV7-2 with TRBJ2-3, with D perhaps TRBD2 (5 bases). CDR3 length: 13 amino acids. Per the germline V gene, CDR1 is SGHTA and CDR2 is FQGNSA. Trimming cost V 8 bases and J 2 bases, with 11 bases left between them. DNA for the CDR3: TGTGCCAGCTGGGAGCGGATCACAGATACGCAGTATTTT. This gives the protein CASWERITDTQYF.

The rearrangement uses TRBV5-1 and TRBJ2-1; D uncertain. Germline assignment: CDR1 SGHRS and CDR2 YFSETQ. The CDR3 consists of 14 residues. The V end was cut by 1 base, the J end by 4 bases, with 9 bases between. The CDR3 DNA reads TGCGCCAGCAGCTTGAATGGCATTTACAATGAGCAGTTCTTC. Translation gives CASSLNGIYNEQFF. The variable domain in full, with the rest retrieved from reference TRBV5-1 and TRBJ2-1, is KAGVTQTPRYLIKTRGQQVTLSCSPISGHRSVSWYQQTPGQGLQFLFEYFSETQRNKGNFPGRFSGRQFSNSRSEMNVSTLELGDSALYLCASSLNGIYNEQFFGPGTRLTVL.

The chain links TRBV5-8 to TRBJ1-1; 7 bases are shared with TRBD1. The germline gives CDR1 SGHTS, CDR2 YDEGEE. V lost 1 base to trimming and J lost 7 bases; unmatched junction nucleotides: 7. CDR3 length: 14 residues. The CDR3 DNA sequence: TGTGCCAGCAGCTTGACAGGGGAACTTATTGAAGCTTTCTTT. Translating gives CASSLTGELIEAFF.

This chain uses TRBV27 with TRBJ2-3; 9 nucleotides agree with TRBD2. Germline loops: CDR1 MNHEY, CDR2 SMNVEV (reference sequence). This CDR3 region has 16 residues. With 2 bases clipped from V and 2 bases from J, the junction kept 5 bases outside the gene matches. This chain's CDR3 is CASSLQGGRVTDTQYF. Here the CDR3 DNA reads TGTGCCAGCAGTTTACAAGGCGGGAGGGTCACAGATACGCAGTATTTT.

V usage is TRBV5-4 and J usage is TRBJ1-1; 7 nucleotides agree with TRBD1. V was pared by 4 bases and J by 1 base, with 1 base of the junction left unmatched. The CDR3 length is 13 residues. The V gene's germline CDR1 is SGHNT and CDR2 YYREEE (reference sequence). CDR3 loop: CASSRTGNTEAFF. CDR3 sequence (DNA): TGTGCCAGCAGCCGGACAGGGAACACTGAAGCTTTCTTT.